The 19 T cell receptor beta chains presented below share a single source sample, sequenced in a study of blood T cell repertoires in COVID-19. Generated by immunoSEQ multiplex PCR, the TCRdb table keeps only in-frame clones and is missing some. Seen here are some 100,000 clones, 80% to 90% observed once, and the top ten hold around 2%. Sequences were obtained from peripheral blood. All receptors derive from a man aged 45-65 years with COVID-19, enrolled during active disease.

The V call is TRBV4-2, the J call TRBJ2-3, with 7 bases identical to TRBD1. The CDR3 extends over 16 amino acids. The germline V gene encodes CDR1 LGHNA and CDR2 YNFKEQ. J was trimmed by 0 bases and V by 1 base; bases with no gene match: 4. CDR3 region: CASSQAGTASTDTQYF. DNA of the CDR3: TGTGCCAGCAGCCAAGCCGGGACAGCTAGCACAGATACGCAGTATTTT.

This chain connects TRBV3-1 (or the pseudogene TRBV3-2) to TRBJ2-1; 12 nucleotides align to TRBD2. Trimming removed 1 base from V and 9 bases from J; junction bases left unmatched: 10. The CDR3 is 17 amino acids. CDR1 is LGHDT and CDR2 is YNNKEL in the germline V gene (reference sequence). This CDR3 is CASSQGALAGGRGEQFF. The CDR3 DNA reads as TGTGCCAGCAGCCAAGGTGCGCTAGCGGGGGGGCGGGGTGAGCAGTTCTTC.

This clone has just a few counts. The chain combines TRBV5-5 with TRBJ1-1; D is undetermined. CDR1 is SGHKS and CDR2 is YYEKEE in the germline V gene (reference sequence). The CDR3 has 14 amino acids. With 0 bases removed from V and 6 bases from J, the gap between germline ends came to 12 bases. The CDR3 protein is CASSLAPGSSEAFF. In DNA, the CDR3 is TGTGCCAGCAGCTTGGCGCCAGGTTCCTCTGAAGCTTTCTTT. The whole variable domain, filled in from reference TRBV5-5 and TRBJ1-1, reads DAGVTQSPTHLIKTRGQQVTLRCSPISGHKSVSWYQQVLGQGPQFIFQYYEKEERGRGNFPDRFSARQFPNYSSELNVNALLLGDSALYLCASSLAPGSSEAFFGQGTRLTVV.

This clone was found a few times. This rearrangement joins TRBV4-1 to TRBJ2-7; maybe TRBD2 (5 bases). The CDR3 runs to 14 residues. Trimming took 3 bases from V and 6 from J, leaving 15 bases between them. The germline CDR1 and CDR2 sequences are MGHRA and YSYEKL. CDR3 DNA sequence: TGCGCCAGCAGCCAGAGGCTAGCCTACGCCGAGCAGTACTTC. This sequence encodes CASSQRLAYAEQYF.

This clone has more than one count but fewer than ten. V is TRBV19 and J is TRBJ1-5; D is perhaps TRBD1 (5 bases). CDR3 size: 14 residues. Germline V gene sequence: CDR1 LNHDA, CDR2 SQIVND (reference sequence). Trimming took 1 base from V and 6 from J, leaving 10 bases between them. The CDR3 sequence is CASSIAWRGQPQHF. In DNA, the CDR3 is TGTGCCAGTAGTATAGCGTGGAGGGGTCAGCCCCAGCATTTT.

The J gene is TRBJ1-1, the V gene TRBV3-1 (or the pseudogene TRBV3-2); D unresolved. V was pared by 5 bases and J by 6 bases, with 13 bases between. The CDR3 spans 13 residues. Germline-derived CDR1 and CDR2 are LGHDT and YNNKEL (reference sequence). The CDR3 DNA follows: TGTGCCAGCAGCGCGGAGGGAAAGTCTGAAGCTTTCTTT. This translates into CASSAEGKSEAFF.

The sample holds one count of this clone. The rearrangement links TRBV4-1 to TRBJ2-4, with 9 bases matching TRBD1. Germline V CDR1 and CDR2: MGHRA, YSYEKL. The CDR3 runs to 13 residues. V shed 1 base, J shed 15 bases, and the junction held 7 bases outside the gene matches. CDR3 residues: CASSQVYPGQGYF. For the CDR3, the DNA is TGCGCCAGCAGCCAAGTCTACCCGGGACAGGGGTACTTC.

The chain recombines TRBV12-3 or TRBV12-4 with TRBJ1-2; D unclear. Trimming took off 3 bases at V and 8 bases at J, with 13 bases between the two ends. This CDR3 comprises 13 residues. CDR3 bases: TGTGCCAGCAGTTTGGCGGCCGTAATGGGCTACACCTTC. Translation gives CASSLAAVMGYTF.

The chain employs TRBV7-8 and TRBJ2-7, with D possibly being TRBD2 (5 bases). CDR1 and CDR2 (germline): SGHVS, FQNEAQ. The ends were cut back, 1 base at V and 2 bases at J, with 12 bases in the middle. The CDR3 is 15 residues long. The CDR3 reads CASSLVFGAAYEQYF. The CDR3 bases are TGTGCCAGCAGCTTAGTTTTCGGAGCGGCCTACGAGCAGTACTTC.

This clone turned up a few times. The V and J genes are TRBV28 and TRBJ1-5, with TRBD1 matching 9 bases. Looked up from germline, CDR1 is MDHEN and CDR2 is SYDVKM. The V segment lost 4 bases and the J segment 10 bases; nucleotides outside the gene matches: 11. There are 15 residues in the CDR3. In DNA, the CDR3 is TGTGCCAGCAGTTCGGGGACAGGACAGGGGTTACCCCAGCATTTT. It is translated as CASSSGTGQGLPQHF.

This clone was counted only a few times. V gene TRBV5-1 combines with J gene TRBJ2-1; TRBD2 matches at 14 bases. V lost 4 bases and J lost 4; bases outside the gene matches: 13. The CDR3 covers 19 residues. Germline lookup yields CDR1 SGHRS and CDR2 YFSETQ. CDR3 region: CASSGTGTSGGHAYNEQFF. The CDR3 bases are TGCGCCAGCAGCGGGACCGGGACTAGCGGGGGCCACGCGTACAATGAGCAGTTCTTC.

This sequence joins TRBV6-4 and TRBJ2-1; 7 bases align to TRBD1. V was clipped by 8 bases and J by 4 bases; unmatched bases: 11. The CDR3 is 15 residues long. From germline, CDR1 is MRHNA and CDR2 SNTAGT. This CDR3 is CASSSTPGQYNEQFF. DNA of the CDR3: TGTGCCAGCTCGTCTACTCCGGGACAGTACAATGAGCAGTTCTTC.

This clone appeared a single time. Here the CDR3 reads CASSTATGAYPYEQYF. In nucleotides, the CDR3 is TGTGCCAGTAGTACCGCTACAGGGGCTTATCCCTACGAGCAGTACTTC. J is TRBJ2-7 and V is TRBV19; 7 bases fit TRBD1. The CDR3 totals 16 residues. After removal of 4 bases from V and 2 bases from J, the junction contained 11 bases not matched to a gene. Germline V CDR1 and CDR2: LNHDA, SQIVND (reference sequence). The full variable domain, with the rest looked up from reference TRBV19 and TRBJ2-7, is DGGITQSPKYLFRKEGQNVTLSCEQNLNHDAMYWYRQDPGQGLRLIYYSQIVNDFQKGDIAEGYSVSREKKESFPLTVTSAQKNPTAFYLCASSTATGAYPYEQYFGPGTRLTVT.

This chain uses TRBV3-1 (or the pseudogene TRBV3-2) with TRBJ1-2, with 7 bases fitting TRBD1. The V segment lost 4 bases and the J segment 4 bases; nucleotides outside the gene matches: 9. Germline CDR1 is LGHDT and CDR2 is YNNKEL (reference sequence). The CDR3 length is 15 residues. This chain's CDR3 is CASSLGTELAYGYTF. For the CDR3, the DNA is TGTGCCAGCAGCCTTGGGACAGAGCTCGCCTATGGCTACACCTTC.

The CDR3 is CASSTTAGSSGNTIYF. Written as DNA, the CDR3 is TGTGCCAGCAGCACAACAGCCGGGAGTTCGGGAAACACCATATATTTT. The J gene is TRBJ1-3, the V gene TRBV9; no firm D call. Trimming pared 4 bases from V and 4 bases from J, leaving 18 bases between. The CDR3 runs to 16 residues. Germline CDR1 and CDR2: SGDLS and YYNGEE. The full variable domain, completed using reference TRBV9 and TRBJ1-3, is DSGVTQTPKHLITATGQRVTLRCSPRSGDLSVYWYQQSLDQGLQFLIQYYNGEERAKGNILERFSAQQFPDLHSELNLSSLELGDSALYFCASSTTAGSSGNTIYFGEGSWLTVV.

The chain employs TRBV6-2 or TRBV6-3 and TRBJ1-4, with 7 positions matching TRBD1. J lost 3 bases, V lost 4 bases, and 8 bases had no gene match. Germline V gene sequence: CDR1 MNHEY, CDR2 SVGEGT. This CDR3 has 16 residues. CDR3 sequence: CASSFRQGGPNEKLFF. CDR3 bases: TGTGCCAGCAGTTTCAGACAGGGCGGCCCTAATGAAAAACTGTTTTTT.

CDR3 sequence reads: CSPPGQVTRSSYNEQFF. The CDR3 DNA follows: TGCAGCCCACCGGGACAGGTGACCCGAAGCTCCTACAATGAGCAGTTCTTC. The chain joins TRBV29-1 to TRBJ2-1; TRBD1 matches 8 bases. In germline, CDR1 is SQVTM, CDR2 ANQGSEA. The V and J ends lost 8 bases and 0 bases, in that order; junction bases with no gene match: 15. This CDR3 is 17 amino acids long.

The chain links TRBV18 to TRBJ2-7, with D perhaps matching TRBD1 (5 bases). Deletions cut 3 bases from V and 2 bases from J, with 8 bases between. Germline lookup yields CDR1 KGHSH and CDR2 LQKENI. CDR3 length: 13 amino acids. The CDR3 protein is CASSPQGTYEQYF. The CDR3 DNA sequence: TGTGCCAGCTCACCTCAGGGCACCTACGAGCAGTACTTC.

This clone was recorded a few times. For the CDR3, the DNA is TGCGCCAGCAGCCAAGAAGGGGTCCCAGGGAGGGAGCTGTTTTTT. Translating gives CASSQEGVPGRELFF. The gene calls are TRBV4-1 and TRBJ2-2, with D possibly being TRBD1 (5 bases). Trimming removed 0 bases at V and 9 bases at J, with 14 bases between. Germline V CDR1 and CDR2: MGHRA, YSYEKL. The CDR3 is made up of 15 amino acids.